This T cell receptor beta chain derives from a study of beta chain features in type 1 diabetes. Regarding the study as a whole: Significant though moderate, a shortening of TCRB CDR3s appeared in all four CD4+ subsets of Type 1 diabetes patients. For type 1 diabetes patients, VDJ junctions showed fewer insertions and more deletions. Compared to healthy donors, patients appeared to have naive, central memory and Treg TCRB repertoires that were more alike.

It was via CD45RO/CCR7/CD25/CD127/CD95/CD27 that CD4+ naive, central memory, regulatory and stem cell-like memory cells were sorted. In its sample, this clone was seen a few times. As yet, its antigen is unknown. The CDR3 has 15 amino acids. With 5 bases clipped from V and 2 bases from J, the junction kept 7 bases outside the gene matches. CDR1 is MDHEN, CDR2 SYDVKM, per germline. Expressed TCRB transcripts were sequenced because the entire RNA isolate underwent reverse transcription. Only in-frame clones appear in the TCRdb table, and some are missing; sequencing was by immunoSEQ multiplex PCR. The table records some 140,000 clones, roughly 10% of them present only once.

The clonotype originates from a young man with type 1 diabetes. The V and J genes are TRBV28 and TRBJ2-5; 8 bases are a match to TRBD1. The sequencing sample was made of central memory CD4+ T cells from blood. Here the CDR3 reads CASSTTGTGQETQYF. DNA for the CDR3: TGTGCCAGCAGTACCACCGGGACAGGACAAGAGACCCAGTACTTC.